This passage covers 29 T cell receptor beta chains from one sample sequenced in a study of blood T cell repertoires in COVID-19 (dated by TCRdb to between 2020 and 2021). Libraries were built with the immunoSEQ multiplex PCR assay. In its TCRdb copy, this immuneACCESS table keeps in-frame sequences only and misses some clones. Where compared with another copy, unresolved V genes explain less than half of these, and the others have no known cause. For this sample there are 200,000 to 250,000 clones; 70% to 90% appear just once. Approximately 12% of the sample goes to the ten largest clones. The sequenced sample was peripheral blood. All receptors derive from a woman aged 18-35 years who had recovered from COVID-19.

The chain joins TRBV12-3 or TRBV12-4 to TRBJ2-1; D is possibly TRBD2 (5 bases). The ends were cut back, 6 bases at V and 6 bases at J, with 12 bases in the middle. This CDR3 has 13 residues. CDR3 in amino acids: CASSPLLGNEQFF. CDR3 sequence (DNA): TGTGCCAGCAGCCCCCTACTAGGCAATGAGCAGTTCTTC.

V gene TRBV4-1 combines with J gene TRBJ1-1, with D possibly being TRBD1 (6 bases). The V end was cut by 4 bases, the J end by 1 base, with 16 bases between. CDR3 length: 16 residues. Germline V CDR1 and CDR2: MGHRA, YSYEKL. The CDR3 here is CASSRDVTGQNTEAFF. The CDR3 nucleotides are TGCGCCAGCAGCCGAGACGTTACAGGGCAGAACACTGAAGCTTTCTTT.

This clone came up once. This chain joins TRBV11-2 and TRBJ2-4, with 10 positions matching TRBD1. This CDR3 region has 18 residues. CDR1 is SGHAT and CDR2 is FQNNGV in the germline V gene. Germline trimming cut 5 bases from V and 3 bases from J; bases unmatched to any gene: 13. The CDR3 reads CASSPGRGQGLDKNIQYF. The CDR3 DNA is TGTGCCAGCAGCCCAGGCCGGGGACAGGGGTTGGACAAAAACATTCAGTACTTC.

This clone was seen only once. This chain links TRBV25-1 with TRBJ2-5; tentative D call: TRBD2 (6 bases). With 8 bases removed from V and 2 bases from J, the gap between germline ends came to 15 bases. Germline lookup yields CDR1 MGHDK and CDR2 SYGVNS. CDR3 length equals 14 residues. The CDR3 DNA is TGTGCCAGCGTATCATGGGGGGATCAAGAGACCCAGTACTTC. Its translation: CASVSWGDQETQYF.

The chain is built from TRBV9 and TRBJ2-3; 7 positions agree with TRBD2. Germline trimming cut 0 bases from V and 0 bases from J; bases unmatched to any gene: 4. Germline V CDR1 and CDR2: SGDLS, YYNGEE. The CDR3 extends over 16 amino acids. The CDR3 DNA reads as TGTGCCAGCAGCGTAGGTAGCGGGTGGAGCACAGATACGCAGTATTTT. This gives the protein CASSVGSGWSTDTQYF. Supplemented by reference TRBV9 and TRBJ2-3, the full variable domain reads DSGVTQTPKHLITATGQRVTLRCSPRSGDLSVYWYQQSLDQGLQFLIQYYNGEERAKGNILERFSAQQFPDLHSELNLSSLELGDSALYFCASSVGSGWSTDTQYFGPGTRLTVL.

This chain uses TRBV3-1 (or the pseudogene TRBV3-2) with TRBJ1-5; TRBD1 might be the D (5 bases). CDR1 and CDR2 from the germline V gene are LGHDT and YNNKEL (reference sequence). The CDR3 has 15 residues. V was clipped by 0 bases and J by 6 bases, with 12 bases between them. In DNA form, the CDR3 reads TGTGCCAGCAGCCAAGATGTACAGGCTAGTCAGCCCCAGCATTTT. It specifies CASSQDVQASQPQHF.

V gene TRBV25-1 combines with J gene TRBJ2-7, with D possibly matching TRBD1 (6 bases). The germline V gene has CDR1 MGHDK and CDR2 SYGVNS. The CDR3 runs to 13 residues. Trimming removed 7 bases from V and 0 bases from J, with 10 bases in between. CDR3 loop: CASNPTGSYEQYF. The CDR3 region has the DNA TGTGCCAGCAACCCGACAGGCTCCTACGAGCAGTACTTC.

The rearrangement links TRBV5-1 to TRBJ2-1; 16 nucleotides align to TRBD2. The ends lost 7 bases at V and 6 bases at J; junction bases unmatched: 16. The V gene's germline CDR1 is SGHRS and CDR2 YFSETQ. The length of the CDR3 is 19 residues. DNA of the CDR3: TGCGCCAGCTCGCGGACCGGGACTAGCGGGAGGGCCTGGGTCAATGAGCAGTTCTTC. It yields the protein CASSRTGTSGRAWVNEQFF.

The chain couples TRBV27 to TRBJ2-7; 11 bases are a match to TRBD2. Trimming removed 2 bases from V and 0 bases from J; junction bases left unmatched: 0. Per the germline V gene, CDR1 is MNHEY and CDR2 is SMNVEV (reference sequence). The CDR3 length is 15 residues. The CDR3 DNA is TGTGCCAGCAGTTTACTAGCGGGAGGCTCCTACGAGCAGTACTTC. Amino acids: CASSLLAGGSYEQYF.

This chain connects TRBV7-3 to TRBJ2-1, with 9 bases matching TRBD1. In germline, CDR1 is SGHTA, CDR2 FQGTGA. The CDR3 is made up of 15 amino acids. Trimming removed 5 bases from V and 8 bases from J; junction bases left unmatched: 10. CDR3 in amino acids: CASSPQPGQGYEQFF. The DNA of the CDR3 is TGTGCCAGCAGCCCACAACCGGGACAGGGTTATGAGCAGTTCTTC.

V gene TRBV7-9 combines with J gene TRBJ2-7; no reliable D call. Trimming took 1 base from V and 6 from J, leaving 10 bases between them. This CDR3 region has 13 residues. Per germline, CDR1 SEHNR and CDR2 FQNEAQ (reference sequence). Written as DNA, the CDR3 is TGTGCCAGCAGCTTAGATAAATCGGGCGAGCAGTACTTC. Translation gives CASSLDKSGEQYF.

The J gene is TRBJ2-1, the V gene TRBV6-5; D is possibly TRBD2 (5 bases). V was shortened by 2 bases and J by 7 bases, with 9 bases between the two germline ends. Germline CDR1 and CDR2: MNHEY and SVGAGI. This CDR3 region has 13 residues. The CDR3 DNA is TGTGCCAGCAGTTACGGTCTAGCTAATGAGCAGTTCTTC. It is translated as CASSYGLANEQFF.

The chain is built from TRBV28 and TRBJ1-2, with 9 bases aligning to TRBD1. Germline values: CDR1 MDHEN, CDR2 SYDVKM. The V and J ends lost 3 bases and 4 bases, in that order; junction bases with no gene match: 3. This CDR3 comprises 14 residues. In nucleotides, the CDR3 is TGTGCCAGCAGTTTCTCGACAGGGGGCTATGGCTACACCTTC. Translated: CASSFSTGGYGYTF.

This clone was recorded once. This chain connects TRBV5-1 to TRBJ2-2, with TRBD2 as a possible D gene (5 bases). This CDR3 contains 16 residues. Germline CDR1 is SGHRS and CDR2 is YFSETQ. Between the trimmed V and J ends, which lost 0 bases and 4 bases, there was a span of 13 bases. CDR3 in DNA: TGCGCCAGCAGCTTGGCAATCGGGAAGGCCACCGGGGAGCTGTTTTTT. Its translation is CASSLAIGKATGELFF.

This clone was recorded once. The rearrangement links TRBV7-9 to TRBJ1-1; D unclear. Germline V gives CDR1 SEHNR, CDR2 FQNEAQ (reference sequence). The CDR3 has 14 residues. Deletions cut 1 base from V and 2 bases from J, with 8 bases between. The CDR3 loop is CASSLVMTNTEAFF. The CDR3, as DNA: TGTGCCAGCAGCTTAGTAATGACAAACACTGAAGCTTTCTTT.

This chain joins TRBV19 and TRBJ1-5; TRBD1 aligns across 7 bases. V lost 4 bases to trimming and J lost 6 bases; unmatched junction nucleotides: 3. Germline CDR1 LNHDA, CDR2 SQIVND (reference sequence). The CDR3 sequence is 13 residues long. This chain's CDR3 is CASSRGGGQPQHF. CDR3 sequence (DNA): TGTGCCAGTAGTAGAGGGGGCGGTCAGCCCCAGCATTTT.

This chain uses TRBV6-6 with TRBJ2-7; weak D call: TRBD2 (6 bases). Germline V gene lookup returns CDR1 MNHNY and CDR2 SVGAGI (reference sequence). Trimming removed 6 bases from V and 3 bases from J, with 18 bases in between. The CDR3 sequence is 15 residues long. The chain's CDR3 is CASSWDSQTVYEQYF. The CDR3 DNA is TGTGCCAGCAGCTGGGACTCCCAGACCGTCTACGAGCAGTACTTC.

V is TRBV27 and J is TRBJ2-3; 11 bases agree with TRBD2. Trimming at V came to 8 bases and at J to 4 bases, leaving 11 bases not matched to a gene. This CDR3 contains 16 residues. Germline CDR1 and CDR2: MNHEY and SMNVEV (reference sequence). This chain's CDR3 is CASRGLAGWEADTQYF. The CDR3 coding sequence is TGTGCCAGCCGCGGACTAGCGGGCTGGGAGGCAGATACGCAGTATTTT.

This clone was detected once. V and J are TRBV2 and TRBJ1-1; 8 nucleotides line up with TRBD1. Trimming cost V 2 bases and J 5 bases; bases outside gene matches: 4. The CDR3 extends over 14 amino acids. In germline, CDR1 is SNHLY, CDR2 FYNNEI. This chain's CDR3 is CASSEQGAQTEAFF. As DNA, the CDR3 is TGTGCCAGCAGTGAACAGGGGGCGCAAACTGAAGCTTTCTTT.

The gene calls are TRBV4-1 and TRBJ2-5; 7 bases match TRBD2. The CDR3 is made up of 16 amino acids. Germline loops: CDR1 MGHRA, CDR2 YSYEKL. J gave up 2 bases and V 1 base, and 7 bases lay outside the gene matches. DNA for the CDR3: TGCGCCAGCAGCCAAGGTCCGACTAGCCTACAAGAGACCCAGTACTTC. Translation: CASSQGPTSLQETQYF.

This rearrangement joins TRBV5-1 to TRBJ2-1; tentative D call: TRBD2 (7 bases). CDR1 is SGHRS and CDR2 is YFSETQ in the germline V gene. The CDR3 length is 13 residues. Trimming pared 5 bases from V and 8 bases from J, leaving 14 bases between. The CDR3 nucleotides are TGCGCCAGCAGGAAGGGGGAGGGGCATGAGCAGTTCTTC. It yields the protein CASRKGEGHEQFF.

This clone was picked up one time. The gene calls are TRBV3-1 (or the pseudogene TRBV3-2) and TRBJ2-1, with no clear D. This CDR3 has 17 amino acids. Deletions cut 1 base from V and 0 bases from J, with 13 bases between. CDR1 and CDR2 from the germline V gene are LGHDT and YNNKEL (reference sequence). In DNA form, the CDR3 reads TGTGCCAGCAGCCAAGTTTCACAAATCAGCTCCTACAATGAGCAGTTCTTC. It codes for CASSQVSQISSYNEQFF.

This chain joins TRBV4-1 and TRBJ2-7, with TRBD1 matching 8 bases. The V gene's germline CDR1 is MGHRA and CDR2 YSYEKL. J gave up 5 bases and V 6 bases, and 6 bases lay outside the gene matches. The CDR3 is 13 residues long. This CDR3 is CASRRQGSHEQYF. The CDR3 DNA follows: TGCGCCAGCAGGAGACAGGGGAGTCACGAGCAGTACTTC.

V and J are TRBV18 and TRBJ2-3, with D perhaps matching TRBD2 (5 bases). Trimming shortened V by 1 base and J by 1 base, and 12 bases separated the two germline ends. The CDR3 contains 16 residues. Germline assignment: CDR1 KGHSH and CDR2 LQKENI. CDR3 protein: CASSPRAGRGTDTQYF. DNA for the CDR3: TGTGCCAGCTCACCACGGGCGGGCCGCGGCACAGATACGCAGTATTTT.

The rearrangement uses TRBV14 and TRBJ1-1, with 7 bases lining up with TRBD1. The trim removed 3 bases at V and 9 bases at J, leaving 7 bases unmatched. CDR1 and CDR2 from the germline V gene are SGHDN and FVKESK. The CDR3 is made up of 13 amino acids. In nucleotides, the CDR3 is TGTGCCAGCAGCCACAATAGACAGGGAAAAGCTTTCTTT. It yields the protein CASSHNRQGKAFF.

J is TRBJ2-5 and V is TRBV3-1 (or the pseudogene TRBV3-2), with D possibly matching TRBD2 (5 bases). This CDR3 spans 14 amino acids. With 1 base removed from V and 5 bases from J, the gap between germline ends came to 11 bases. Looked up from germline, CDR1 is LGHDT and CDR2 is YNNKEL (reference sequence). In nucleotides, the CDR3 is TGTGCCAGCAGCCAAGCTCGCTCGGGGGAGACCCAGTACTTC. Translation: CASSQARSGETQYF.

This rearrangement joins TRBV20-1 to TRBJ1-5; possibly TRBD1 for D (6 bases). Germline CDR1 is DFQATT and CDR2 is SNEGSKA (reference sequence). V lost 7 bases and J 6 bases, leaving 10 bases between the germline ends. The CDR3 loop spans 11 amino acids. The DNA of the CDR3 is TGCAGTGGGGGGCTTGTTCAGCCCCAGCATTTT. Protein product: CSGGLVQPQHF.

The chain has TRBV4-1 and TRBJ2-1, with D perhaps TRBD1 (5 bases). Between the trimmed V and J ends, which lost 2 bases and 4 bases, there was a span of 15 bases. The CDR3 sequence is 16 residues long. Germline CDR1 reads MGHRA; CDR2 reads YSYEKL. CDR3 amino acids: CASSQFVGQGYNEQFF. The CDR3 nucleotides read TGCGCCAGCAGCCAATTTGTTGGGCAGGGTTACAATGAGCAGTTCTTC.

This chain connects TRBV2 to TRBJ2-1, with 8 bases matching TRBD1. V trimming: 6 bases; J trimming: 0 bases; junction bases outside the gene matches: 7. Looked up from germline, CDR1 is SNHLY and CDR2 is FYNNEI. The CDR3 has 16 amino acids. The CDR3 here is CASSGPRGHSYNEQFF. The CDR3 coding sequence is TGTGCCAGCAGCGGCCCCAGGGGGCACTCCTACAATGAGCAGTTCTTC.